This record looks at one T cell receptor (beta chain) sequence and its context. Its matching antigen is unknown. The data are from a study of lymphopenia after photon versus proton radiotherapy. Regarding the study as a whole: Photon-treated patients lost naive T cells and TCR diversity; proton-treated stayed stable. Only patients who died were analyzed for survival; proton advantage is unproven. In patients who died, overall survival fell as post-nadir TCR diversity dropped more.

Using immunoSEQ multiplex PCR, the repertoire was profiled, and TCRdb retains in-frame clones only, with some absent. The sample lists tens of thousands of clones, roughly 90% occurring once. The CDR3 contains 14 residues. Losses at the gene ends were 4 bases for V and 6 bases for J; bases not matched to a gene: 1. Germline V gene sequence: CDR1 SGHTS, CDR2 YDEGEE. This specimen was peripheral blood, taken from a patient treated with photon-based radiotherapy. The chain has TRBV5-8 and TRBJ2-1; 13 bases agree with TRBD2. This receptor was identified in a woman aged 70-85 years with pancreatic cancer. The CDR3 sequence is CASSRLAGGNEQFF. CDR3 nucleotide sequence: TGTGCCAGCAGCAGACTAGCGGGAGGCAATGAGCAGTTCTTC.